These T cell receptor beta chains were read from a single sample in a study of blood T cells in healthy people across ages. One entry per CDR3 protein, called by TCRdb with MiXCR from the 5' RACE reads. The sample yields 850,000 or so distinct CDR3 sequences, more than 25% seen once. The sequenced sample consisted of blood. These receptors all stem from a woman over 75 in good health. The CDR3 runs from the conserved cysteine through the conserved F or W. Each record gives: D gene, J gene, V gene, clone size, CDR3 DNA, CDR3 protein. A D gene is named only where the DNA matches it firmly. Some rows mark clone size as missing; the rest say once, few, many or name a class of expanded clone.

d_call: NA; j_call: TRBJ2-3; v_call: TRBV7-2; clone_size: many; cdr3_nt: TGTGCCAGCAGCTTAGATCGGCAGGTGACAGATACGCAGTATTTT; cdr3_aa: CASSLDRQVTDTQYF
d_call: TRBD2; j_call: TRBJ2-5; v_call: TRBV12-3/TRBV12-4; clone_size: many; cdr3_nt: TGTGCCAGCAGTGCCCTGGGAGGGCGGGTGGAGACCCAGTACTTC; cdr3_aa: CASSALGGRVETQYF
d_call: NA; j_call: TRBJ1-6; v_call: TRBV6-2/TRBV6-3; clone_size: few; cdr3_nt: TGTGCCACCCACCCAGAGACGCTACAGGGAAGAAATTCACCCCTCCACTTT; cdr3_aa: CATHPETLQGRNSPLHF
d_call: NA; j_call: TRBJ1-5; v_call: TRBV18; clone_size: few; cdr3_nt: TGTGCCAGCTCATTACAGGGAGGGGATCAGCCCCAGCATTTT; cdr3_aa: CASSLQGGDQPQHF
d_call: NA; j_call: TRBJ2-5; v_call: TRBV5-6; clone_size: many; cdr3_nt: TGTGCCAGCAGCTTGAAAGGACGGTACCAAGAGACCCAGTACTTC; cdr3_aa: CASSLKGRYQETQYF
d_call: NA; j_call: TRBJ1-2; v_call: TRBV19; clone_size: few; cdr3_nt: TGTGCCAGTAGTATCGAGACAGGAAACTATGGCTACACCTTC; cdr3_aa: CASSIETGNYGYTF
d_call: NA; j_call: TRBJ2-2; v_call: TRBV6-6; clone_size: NA; cdr3_nt: TGTGCCAGCAAGCACTCAGGGGAAGGGAACACCGGGGAGCTGTTTTTT; cdr3_aa: CASKHSGEGNTGELFF
d_call: NA; j_call: TRBJ1-2; v_call: TRBV29-1; clone_size: NA; cdr3_nt: TGCAGCGTTGTGGCTAACATTAAGGGGGACGGCTACACCTTC; cdr3_aa: CSVVANIKGDGYTF
d_call: NA; j_call: TRBJ1-1; v_call: TRBV24-1; clone_size: NA; cdr3_nt: TGTGCCACCAGTAATCGGGACACTGAAGCTTTCTTT; cdr3_aa: CATSNRDTEAFF
d_call: TRBD2; j_call: TRBJ2-1; v_call: TRBV10-3; clone_size: NA; cdr3_nt: TGTGCCGTCAGTCGTCGGGGGAGGGAAGAGACCCAGTTCTTC; cdr3_aa: CAVSRRGREETQFF
d_call: NA; j_call: TRBJ1-6; v_call: TRBV5-1; clone_size: few; cdr3_nt: TGCGCCAGCAGCTTGAACCGGGATAATAATTCACCCCTCCACTTT; cdr3_aa: CASSLNRDNNSPLHF
d_call: NA; j_call: TRBJ2-3; v_call: TRBV5-6; clone_size: many; cdr3_nt: TGTGCCAGCAGCCGCCGGACACTTGGGGGGCCTAGCACAGATACGCAGTATTTT; cdr3_aa: CASSRRTLGGPSTDTQYF
d_call: TRBD1; j_call: TRBJ1-2; v_call: TRBV2; clone_size: many; cdr3_nt: TGTGCCAGCAGTGAAAGGACAGGAAGCTATGGCTACACCTTC; cdr3_aa: CASSERTGSYGYTF
d_call: TRBD2; j_call: TRBJ2-1; v_call: TRBV7-2; clone_size: NA; cdr3_nt: TGTGCCAGCAGCTTAGGCGGGGGGCTCACCTACGAGCAGTTCTTC; cdr3_aa: CASSLGGGLTYEQFF
d_call: TRBD2; j_call: TRBJ2-1; v_call: TRBV5-1; clone_size: NA; cdr3_nt: TGCGCCAGCAGCTTATCTAGCGGGGGTTACAGTGAGCAGTTCTTC; cdr3_aa: CASSLSSGGYSEQFF
d_call: NA; j_call: TRBJ2-1; v_call: TRBV7-6; clone_size: NA; cdr3_nt: TGTGCCAGCAGTATTGGCGGGGTACAAAATGAGCAGTTCTTC; cdr3_aa: CASSIGGVQNEQFF
d_call: NA; j_call: TRBJ2-5; v_call: TRBV11-2; clone_size: many; cdr3_nt: TGTGCCAGCAGCGCAACAGGCCAGGAGACCCAGTACTTC; cdr3_aa: CASSATGQETQYF
d_call: NA; j_call: TRBJ1-1; v_call: TRBV6-6; clone_size: NA; cdr3_nt: TGTGCCAGCAGTTTCCCCCAAGGCACTGAAGCTTTCTTT; cdr3_aa: CASSFPQGTEAFF
d_call: NA; j_call: TRBJ2-7; v_call: TRBV14; clone_size: many; cdr3_nt: TGTGCCAGCAGCCAACAAACAGGCCGCTCCTACGAGCAGTACTTC; cdr3_aa: CASSQQTGRSYEQYF
d_call: NA; j_call: TRBJ1-2; v_call: TRBV7-2; clone_size: NA; cdr3_nt: TGTGCCAGCAGCCAGGACGGGGGTATGGCCTACACCTTC; cdr3_aa: CASSQDGGMAYTF
d_call: TRBD1; j_call: TRBJ2-5; v_call: TRBV20-1; clone_size: many; cdr3_nt: TGCAGTGCCGCCGGGGACAGGGGTGGTCAGACCCAGTACTTC; cdr3_aa: CSAAGDRGGQTQYF
d_call: TRBD1; j_call: TRBJ2-1; v_call: TRBV29-1; clone_size: many; cdr3_nt: TGCAGCGTTGAAGACGGGACAGGGTGGACGGGGGAGCAGTTCTTC; cdr3_aa: CSVEDGTGWTGEQFF
d_call: NA; j_call: TRBJ2-7; v_call: TRBV12-3/TRBV12-4; clone_size: NA; cdr3_nt: TGTGCCAGCAGCCCCCCTGGGGGACCCTACGAGCAGTACTTC; cdr3_aa: CASSPPGGPYEQYF
d_call: NA; j_call: TRBJ1-1; v_call: TRBV7-2; clone_size: NA; cdr3_nt: TGTGCCAGCAGCCTTGAACTAGGTGACGCTTTCTTT; cdr3_aa: CASSLELGDAFF
d_call: NA; j_call: TRBJ1-5; v_call: TRBV6-1; clone_size: NA; cdr3_nt: TGTGCCAGCAGTCCCCGACGGGATTTGAGGTATAATAGCAATCAGCCCCAGCATTTT; cdr3_aa: CASSPRRDLRYNSNQPQHF
d_call: NA; j_call: TRBJ2-1; v_call: TRBV5-3; clone_size: many; cdr3_nt: TGTGCCAGAAGCTTGAAGGAGGTAGGAATGGTTATCCACGATGAGCAGTTCTTC; cdr3_aa: CARSLKEVGMVIHDEQFF
d_call: TRBD2; j_call: TRBJ2-3; v_call: TRBV20-1; clone_size: many; cdr3_nt: TGCAGTGCTAGGGCCCAGGGTTCGGGGGGGAGCACAGATACGCAGTATTTT; cdr3_aa: CSARAQGSGGSTDTQYF
d_call: NA; j_call: TRBJ1-1; v_call: TRBV11-2; clone_size: NA; cdr3_nt: TGTGCCAGCAGCCAAGAAACGGGACGCAACACTGAAGCTTTCTTT; cdr3_aa: CASSQETGRNTEAFF
d_call: NA; j_call: TRBJ1-3; v_call: TRBV6-1; clone_size: NA; cdr3_nt: TGTGCCAGCAGTGAAAGGGGACTCCTCTCTGGAAACACCATATATTTT; cdr3_aa: CASSERGLLSGNTIYF
d_call: NA; j_call: TRBJ2-7; v_call: TRBV11-2; clone_size: many; cdr3_nt: TGTGCCAGCAGCTTAAGGCGGGGTTACGAGCAGTACTTC; cdr3_aa: CASSLRRGYEQYF
d_call: NA; j_call: TRBJ2-7; v_call: TRBV11-3; clone_size: NA; cdr3_nt: TGTGCCAGCACGGGGGGCGGGCGCAATGAGCAGTACTTC; cdr3_aa: CASTGGGRNEQYF
d_call: NA; j_call: TRBJ1-1; v_call: TRBV7-9; clone_size: NA; cdr3_nt: TGTGCCAGCAGCTTAAATGACCGAACTGAAGCTTTCTTT; cdr3_aa: CASSLNDRTEAFF
d_call: TRBD1; j_call: TRBJ1-5; v_call: TRBV18; clone_size: NA; cdr3_nt: TGTGCCAGCTCACCACGGACAGGGTTTAATAGCAATCAGCCCCAGCATTTT; cdr3_aa: CASSPRTGFNSNQPQHF
d_call: NA; j_call: TRBJ2-1; v_call: TRBV12-3/TRBV12-4; clone_size: many; cdr3_nt: TGTGCCAGCAGTTTAGCCCCAGTTCACAGGGAGCAGTTCTTC; cdr3_aa: CASSLAPVHREQFF
d_call: NA; j_call: TRBJ2-1; v_call: TRBV5-1; clone_size: many; cdr3_nt: TGCGCCAGCAGCTCCTTTCCGGGGGAGCACAATGAGCAGTTCTTC; cdr3_aa: CASSSFPGEHNEQFF
d_call: NA; j_call: TRBJ2-3; v_call: TRBV5-5; clone_size: many; cdr3_nt: TGTGCCAGCAGCACAGACCGGGCCCTAAGGAGCACAGATACGCAGTATTTT; cdr3_aa: CASSTDRALRSTDTQYF
d_call: NA; j_call: TRBJ2-6; v_call: TRBV12-3/TRBV12-4; clone_size: many; cdr3_nt: TGTGCCAGCAGTTTAAGCGTCTTCTCTGGGGCCAACGTCCTGACTTTC; cdr3_aa: CASSLSVFSGANVLTF
d_call: TRBD1; j_call: TRBJ2-7; v_call: TRBV7-9; clone_size: few; cdr3_nt: TGTGCCAGCAGCGAAGGAACAGGGGCGTTATCCTACGAGCAGTACTTC; cdr3_aa: CASSEGTGALSYEQYF
d_call: NA; j_call: TRBJ1-1; v_call: TRBV18; clone_size: NA; cdr3_nt: TGTGCCAGCTCACCGGACCAGGTGAACACTGAAGCTTTCTTT; cdr3_aa: CASSPDQVNTEAFF
d_call: TRBD1; j_call: TRBJ2-5; v_call: TRBV5-1; clone_size: NA; cdr3_nt: TGCGCCAGCAGCTTGGAAGGGGACAGGATTTTCGATGAGCAGTACTTC; cdr3_aa: CASSLEGDRIFDEQYF